This T cell receptor beta chain was captured in a study of blood T cell repertoires in COVID-19. The CDR3 spans 13 residues. Per the germline V gene, CDR1 is MDHEN and CDR2 is SYDVKM. J was trimmed by 8 bases and V by 4 bases; bases with no gene match: 6. As processed by the authors: Reference gene primer amplification gave estimated nucleated cell counts. The method was immunoSEQ multiplex PCR; TCRdb's version includes in-frame clones alone and lacks a portion of them. The D gene and trimming were derived from the DNA, and the V and J assignments and clone size from that table. This table has 200,000 to 300,000 clones, 75% to 85% appearing once.

The sequencing sample was made of peripheral blood. This receptor was obtained from a human donor in a cohort sampled during active COVID-19. This chain uses TRBV28 with TRBJ1-2; 8 bases match TRBD1. The DNA for the CDR3 is TGTGCCAGCAGTTCTAGACAGGGGATGGGCTACACCTTC. It is translated as CASSSRQGMGYTF.